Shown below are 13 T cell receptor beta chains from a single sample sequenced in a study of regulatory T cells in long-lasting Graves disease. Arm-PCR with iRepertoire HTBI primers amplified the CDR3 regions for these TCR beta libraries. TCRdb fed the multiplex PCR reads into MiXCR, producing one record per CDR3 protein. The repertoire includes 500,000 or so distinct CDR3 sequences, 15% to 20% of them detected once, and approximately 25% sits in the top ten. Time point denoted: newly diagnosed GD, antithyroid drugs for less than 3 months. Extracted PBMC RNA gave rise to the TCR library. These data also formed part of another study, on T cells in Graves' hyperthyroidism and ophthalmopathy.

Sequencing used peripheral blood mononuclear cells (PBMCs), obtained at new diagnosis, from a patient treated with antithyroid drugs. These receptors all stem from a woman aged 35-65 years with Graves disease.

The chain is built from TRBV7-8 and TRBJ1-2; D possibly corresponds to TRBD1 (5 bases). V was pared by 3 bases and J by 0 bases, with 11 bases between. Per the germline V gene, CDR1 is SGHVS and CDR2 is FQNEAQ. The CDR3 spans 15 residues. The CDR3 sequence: CASSFTGAPNYGYTF. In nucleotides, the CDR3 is TGTGCCAGCAGCTTCACAGGCGCTCCTAACTATGGCTACACCTTC.

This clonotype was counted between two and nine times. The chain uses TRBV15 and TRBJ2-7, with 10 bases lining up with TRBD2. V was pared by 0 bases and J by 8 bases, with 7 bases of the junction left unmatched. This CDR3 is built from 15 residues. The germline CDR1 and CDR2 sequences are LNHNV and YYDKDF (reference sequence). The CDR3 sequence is CATSRDQAGGRKQYF. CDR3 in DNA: TGTGCCACCAGCAGAGATCAAGCGGGGGGGAGAAAGCAGTACTTC.

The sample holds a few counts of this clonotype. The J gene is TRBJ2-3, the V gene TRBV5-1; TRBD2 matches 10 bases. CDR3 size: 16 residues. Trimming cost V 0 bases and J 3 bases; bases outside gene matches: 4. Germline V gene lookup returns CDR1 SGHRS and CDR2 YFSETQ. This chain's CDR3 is CASSLAGGLATDTQYF. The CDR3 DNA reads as TGCGCCAGCAGCTTGGCCGGGGGACTAGCGACAGATACGCAGTATTTT.

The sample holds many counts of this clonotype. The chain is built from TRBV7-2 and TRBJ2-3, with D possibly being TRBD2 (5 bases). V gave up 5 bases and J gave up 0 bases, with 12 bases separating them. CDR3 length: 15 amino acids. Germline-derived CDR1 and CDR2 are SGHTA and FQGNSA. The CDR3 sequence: CASSPPGYSTDTQYF. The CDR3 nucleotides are TGTGCCAGCAGCCCCCCGGGGTATAGCACAGATACGCAGTATTTT.

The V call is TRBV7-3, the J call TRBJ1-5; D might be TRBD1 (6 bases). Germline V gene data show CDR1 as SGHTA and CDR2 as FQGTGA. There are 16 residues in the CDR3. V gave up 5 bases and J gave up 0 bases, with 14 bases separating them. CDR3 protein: CASSVGHLYSNQPQHF. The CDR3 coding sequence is TGTGCCAGCAGCGTGGGACACCTTTATAGCAATCAGCCCCAGCATTTT.

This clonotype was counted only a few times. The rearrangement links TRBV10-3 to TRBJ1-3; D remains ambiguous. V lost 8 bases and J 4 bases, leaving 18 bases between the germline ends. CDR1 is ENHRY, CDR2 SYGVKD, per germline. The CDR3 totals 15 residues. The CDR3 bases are TGTGCCATCTACGATAAGACGGGAGCCGGAAACACCATATATTTT. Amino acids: CAIYDKTGAGNTIYF.

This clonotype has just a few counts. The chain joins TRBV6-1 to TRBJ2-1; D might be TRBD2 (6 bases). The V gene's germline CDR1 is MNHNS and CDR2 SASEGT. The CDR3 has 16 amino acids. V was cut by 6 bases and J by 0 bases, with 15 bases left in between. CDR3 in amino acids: CASSKGRTSSYNEQFF. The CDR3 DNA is TGTGCCAGCAGCAAAGGGAGGACCAGCTCCTACAATGAGCAGTTCTTC.

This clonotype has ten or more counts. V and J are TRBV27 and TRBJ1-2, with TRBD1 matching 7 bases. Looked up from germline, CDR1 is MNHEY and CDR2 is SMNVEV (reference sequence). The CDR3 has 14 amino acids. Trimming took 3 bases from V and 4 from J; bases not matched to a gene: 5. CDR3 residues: CASSLAGGVYGYTF. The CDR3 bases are TGTGCCAGCAGTTTGGCAGGGGGGGTCTATGGCTACACCTTC.

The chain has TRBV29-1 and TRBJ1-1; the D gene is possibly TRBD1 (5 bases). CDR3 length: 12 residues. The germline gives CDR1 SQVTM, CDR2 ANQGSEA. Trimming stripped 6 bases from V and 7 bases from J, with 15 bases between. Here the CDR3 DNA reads TGCAGCGTAGCCGAACGAGGGGTTGAAGCTTTCTTT. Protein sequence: CSVAERGVEAFF.

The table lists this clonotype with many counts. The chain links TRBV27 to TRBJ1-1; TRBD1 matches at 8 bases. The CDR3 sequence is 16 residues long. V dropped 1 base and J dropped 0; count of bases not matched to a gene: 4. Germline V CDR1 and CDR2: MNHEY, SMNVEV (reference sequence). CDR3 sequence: CASSLYPTGVNTEAFF. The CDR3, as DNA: TGTGCCAGCAGTTTATATCCGACAGGGGTGAACACTGAAGCTTTCTTT.

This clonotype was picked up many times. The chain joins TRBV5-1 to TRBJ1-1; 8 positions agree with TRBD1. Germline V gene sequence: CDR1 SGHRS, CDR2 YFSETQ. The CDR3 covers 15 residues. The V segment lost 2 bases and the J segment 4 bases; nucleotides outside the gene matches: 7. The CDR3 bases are TGCGCCAGCAGCTTCGGACAGGGCCAGATCACTGAAGCTTTCTTT. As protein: CASSFGQGQITEAFF.

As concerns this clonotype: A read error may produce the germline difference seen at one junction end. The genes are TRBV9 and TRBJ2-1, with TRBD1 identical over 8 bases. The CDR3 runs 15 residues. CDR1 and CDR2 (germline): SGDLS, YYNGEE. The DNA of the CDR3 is TGTGCCAGCAGCGCCCTGGACAGGGCTGAAGAGACCCAGTGCTTC. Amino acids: CASSALDRAEETQCF.

CDR3 bases: TGTGCCATCAGTGAGTCGTCTAGCAGCGGGAGGGACAATGAGCAGTTCTTC. It yields the protein CAISESSSSGRDNEQFF. J is TRBJ2-1 and V is TRBV10-3; 10 bases line up with TRBD2. The V and J ends lost 0 bases and 5 bases, in that order; junction bases with no gene match: 7. Germline V gene data show CDR1 as ENHRY and CDR2 as SYGVKD. The CDR3 length is 17 residues.